This T cell receptor beta chain derives from a study of CD8 T cells in ankylosing spondylitis (dated by TCRdb to 2016 to 2017). With regard to the full study: T cell receptor beta repertoires were profiled in healthy donors and ankylosing spondylitis patients so that disease-linked TCR variants could be found. The whole study cohort included over a hundred healthy donors and over 20 ankylosing spondylitis patients. Peripheral blood was sampled, and synovial fluid was additionally collected from ankylosing spondylitis patients.

On this clonotype: Its binding antigen is unknown. Base-call qualities are not available, and no considerably larger clone is one nucleotide away.

The trim is 9 bases for V and 3 bases for J, with a gap of 16 bases between the germline ends. CDR1 SNHLY and CDR2 FYNNEI are derived from the germline V gene. From the cysteine up to the phenylalanine, the CDR3 has a length of 14 residues. The kept DNA is CDR3 alone, 42 bases in frame from the first base. The data were produced on an Illumina HiSeq 2500. Quantitative 5'-RACE with molecular barcodes was used to prepare TCR beta libraries. The authors' pipeline ran thus. A new computational method based on a probabilistic model of VDJ rearrangement was used to identify disease-linked TCR variants. TCRdb cleaned the public reads at Q25 with fastp, built clones with MiXCR and kept in-frame beta chains. Entries are consolidated by CDR3 protein sequence, retaining the most common genes and DNA. TCRdb's processing, not the authors' own work, is the source of the V and J calls. The sample records roughly 370,000 distinct CDR3 sequences, 20% to 25% of which are singletons. The ten most abundant clones make up roughly a sixth of the sample.

Overall study outcomes, separate from this receptor: Significant enrichment of the disease-linked clones was reported in matched synovial fluid samples from ankylosing spondylitis patients. Some motif variants were previously reported in synovial fluid and blood of reactive arthritis patients, suggesting common disease-initiation mechanisms. A TCR beta motif made up of fewer than 10 highly homologous amino acid variants appeared to be characteristic of blood from ankylosing spondylitis patients. The disease-linked clones showed a CD8+ phenotype and occurred at relatively low frequencies in peripheral blood.

The V and J genes are TRBV2 and TRBJ2-3, with the D gene call left open. This receptor was identified in a male donor with ankylosing spondylitis. Specimen: blood, either unsorted or a sorted T cell fraction (not recorded which). CDR3 region: CASSGPHGTDTQYF. The nucleotide sequence is given as TGTGCCAGTTCAGGACCTCATGGGACAGATACGCAGTATTTT.